The rows below give T cell receptor beta chains drawn from one sample of a study of T cell responses to AZD1222 COVID-19 vaccine. Generated by immunoSEQ multiplex PCR, the TCRdb table keeps only in-frame clones and is missing some. The sample gives more than 85,000 clones, roughly 90% of which show up once; 4.5% to 6.5% is in the top ten. This specimen was peripheral blood, taken on day 0 of AZD1222 vaccination. Receptors originate from an adult in good health. CDR3s include the opening cysteine and the closing phenylalanine or tryptophan. The D gene is left open where the match is weak. Some rows have no size entry. The others give once, few or many, or a class for an expanded clone.

cdr3_length j_call v_call clone_size d_call cdr3_aa cdr3_nt
13 TRBJ2-5 TRBV5-1 - TRBD1 CASRYTGVETQYF TGCGCCAGCCGCTATACAGGGGTCGAGACCCAGTACTTC
15 TRBJ2-5 TRBV7-8 - - CASSLGPEGSETQYF TGTGCCAGCAGCTTAGGCCCCGAGGGGTCGGAGACCCAGTACTTC
14 TRBJ2-2 TRBV6-5 - - CASRPGHNTGELFF TGTGCCAGCAGACCCGGACACAACACCGGGGAGCTGTTTTTT
15 TRBJ2-5 TRBV5-4 - - CASSLGGPGEETQYF TGTGCCAGCAGCTTGGGAGGGCCCGGGGAAGAGACCCAGTACTTC
15 TRBJ2-5 TRBV7-9 once - CASSLRGIGTETQYF TGTGCCAGCAGCTTAAGGGGGATTGGGACAGAGACCCAGTACTTC
17 TRBJ2-1 TRBV6-2/TRBV6-3 - TRBD2 CASSYRRLAGGANEQFF TGTGCCAGCAGTTACCGAAGACTAGCGGGAGGAGCAAATGAGCAGTTCTTC
16 TRBJ2-7 TRBV5-5 - TRBD2 CASSWGGLAGLGEQYF TGTGCCAGCAGCTGGGGGGGACTAGCGGGTCTGGGTGAGCAGTACTTC
12 TRBJ2-7 TRBV6-6 once - CASSYSSYEQYF TGTGCCAGCAGTTACAGTAGTTACGAGCAGTACTTC
16 TRBJ1-6 TRBV7-2 - - CASSLVRGQGNSPLHF TGTGCCAGCAGCTTAGTGAGGGGACAAGGGAATTCACCCCTCCACTTT
17 TRBJ2-5 TRBV25-1 - TRBD2 CASSEEGSGRGRETQYF TGTGCCAGCAGTGAGGAAGGTAGCGGGAGGGGGAGAGAGACCCAGTACTTC
11 TRBJ1-1 TRBV20-1 few - CSAPGRTEAFF TGCAGTGCTCCAGGGAGGACTGAAGCTTTCTTT
15 TRBJ2-5 TRBV10-1 once - CASSESSEVGETQYF TGCGCCAGCAGTGAGTCGTCGGAGGTGGGAGAGACCCAGTACTTC
13 TRBJ2-2 TRBV18 - - CASSGGNTGELFF TGTGCCAGCTCAGGGGGGAACACCGGGGAGCTGTTTTTT
17 TRBJ2-2 TRBV28 - TRBD1 CASRDSRTGGITGELFF TGTGCCAGCAGAGACTCCAGGACAGGGGGCATCACCGGGGAGCTGTTTTTT
16 TRBJ1-2 TRBV6-4 - TRBD1 CASSDSGTGVGGGYTF TGTGCCAGCAGTGACTCCGGGACAGGGGTTGGTGGCGGCTACACCTTC
11 TRBJ2-7 TRBV12-3/TRBV12-4 - - CASSSAREQYF TGTGCCAGCAGTTCAGCGCGGGAGCAGTACTTC
16 TRBJ2-5 TRBV10-3 - TRBD2 CAIRRGLAGRQETQYF TGTGCCATCAGGAGGGGACTAGCGGGGCGCCAAGAGACCCAGTACTTC
13 TRBJ2-2 TRBV30 - - CAWSVKSTGELFF TGTGCCTGGAGTGTAAAAAGCACCGGGGAGCTGTTTTTT
16 TRBJ2-2 TRBV27 - - CASKDRGFWGSGELFF TGTGCCAGCAAAGATCGGGGATTCTGGGGGTCCGGGGAGCTGTTTTTT
17 TRBJ1-1 TRBV28 - - CASSLFRGLYRDTEAFF TGTGCCAGCAGTTTATTTCGGGGGCTTTACCGCGACACTGAAGCTTTCTTT
13 TRBJ1-6 TRBV11-2 - - CASSLQQGAPLHF TGTGCCAGCAGCCTACAACAGGGTGCACCCCTCCACTTT
14 TRBJ1-6 TRBV5-6 - - CASSLERNNSPLHF TGTGCCAGCAGCTTGGAACGGAATAATTCACCCCTCCACTTT
15 TRBJ2-2 TRBV14 once TRBD1 CASSLWTGDTGELFF TGTGCCAGCAGCCTCTGGACAGGGGACACCGGGGAGCTGTTTTTT
16 TRBJ1-2 TRBV6-5 - - CASSYAVGNGDYGYTF TGTGCCAGCAGTTACGCAGTGGGAAACGGCGACTATGGCTACACCTTC